The 10 T cell receptor beta chains reported below all come from one sample, sequenced in a study of cytomegalovirus exposure and HLA in healthy donors. The study ran its PCR with 60 Vbeta and 13 Jbeta primers. Data came from immunoSEQ multiplex PCR; TCRdb stores just in-frame clones and leaves some out. The table lists about 170,000 clones, 85% of them singletons. Specimen: PBMCs. These receptors originate from a boy aged 2 to 10 in good health and CMV-seronegative.

J is TRBJ1-4 and V is TRBV7-8, with D tentatively TRBD1 (6 bases). With 0 bases removed from V and 0 bases from J, the gap between germline ends came to 14 bases. Germline lookup yields CDR1 SGHVS and CDR2 FQNEAQ. The CDR3 loop spans 18 amino acids. Here the CDR3 reads CASSLAPGGPATNEKLFF. The DNA of the CDR3 is TGTGCCAGCAGCTTAGCCCCGGGGGGGCCTGCAACTAATGAAAAACTGTTTTTT.

The J gene is TRBJ2-1, the V gene TRBV5-4; D possibly corresponds to TRBD1 (6 bases). The CDR3 loop spans 13 amino acids. In germline, CDR1 is SGHNT, CDR2 YYREEE (reference sequence). Trimming pared 4 bases from V and 6 bases from J, leaving 11 bases between. In DNA, the CDR3 is TGTGCCAGCAGCCGGACAGAAATCAATGAGCAGTTCTTC. This codes for CASSRTEINEQFF.

V usage is TRBV5-1 and J usage is TRBJ2-4, with 10 bases lining up with TRBD2. Germline V CDR1 and CDR2: SGHRS, YFSETQ. This CDR3 is built from 14 residues. The J segment lost 9 bases and the V segment lost 2 bases, leaving 5 bases of the junction unmatched. CDR3: CASSFSAGGGIQYF. DNA of the CDR3: TGCGCCAGCAGCTTCTCAGCGGGAGGGGGCATTCAGTACTTC.

This clone has only one observation. This chain connects TRBV20-1 to TRBJ1-2; weak D call: TRBD1 (6 bases). V was shortened by 6 bases and J by 7 bases, with 12 bases between the two germline ends. Per the germline V gene, CDR1 is DFQATT and CDR2 is SNEGSKA (reference sequence). The CDR3 length is 11 residues. The CDR3 region is CSATWTVGYTF. CDR3 nucleotide sequence: TGCAGTGCCACCTGGACAGTTGGCTACACCTTC.

This CDR3 is CASSLESHRGNTDTQYF. The CDR3 coding sequence is TGTGCCAGCAGCTTAGAGTCCCACAGGGGGAACACAGATACGCAGTATTTT. This sequence joins TRBV11-1 and TRBJ2-3; 8 positions agree with TRBD1. This CDR3 contains 17 residues. CDR1 SGHAT and CDR2 FQDESV come from the germline V gene (reference sequence). Trimming took 1 base from V and 2 from J; bases not matched to a gene: 8.

The V gene is TRBV25-1, the J gene TRBJ2-3; 7 bases fit TRBD1. Germline CDR1 is MGHDK and CDR2 is SYGVNS. The V gene end was trimmed by 4 bases and the J gene end by 6 bases; junction bases not matched to a gene: 13. The CDR3 has 16 residues. The CDR3 region is CASSGATGSLRDTQYF. The CDR3, as DNA: TGTGCCAGCAGTGGCGCGACAGGGTCCCTAAGGGATACGCAGTATTTT. The whole variable domain, filled in from reference TRBV25-1 and TRBJ2-3, reads EADIYQTPRYLVIGTGKKITLECSQTMGHDKMYWYQQDPGMELHLIHYSYGVNSTEKGDLSSESTVSRIRTEHFPLTLESARPSHTSQYLCASSGATGSLRDTQYFGPGTRLTVL.

The chain employs TRBV5-6 and TRBJ2-7; 8 bases map to TRBD1. The CDR3 loop spans 15 amino acids. The V gene end was trimmed by 4 bases and the J gene end by 3 bases; junction bases not matched to a gene: 9. The germline gives CDR1 SGHDT, CDR2 YYEEEE. The CDR3 loop reads CASSPPGTGLYEQYV. The CDR3, as DNA: TGTGCCAGCAGCCCGCCCGGGACAGGACTCTACGAGCAGTACGTC.

The chain joins TRBV19 to TRBJ1-1; the D gene is possibly TRBD1 (6 bases). Trimming took 9 bases from V and 1 from J, leaving 12 bases between them. The germline CDR1 and CDR2 sequences are LNHDA and SQIVND (reference sequence). The CDR3 contains 13 residues. CDR3: CASRDIRNTEAFF. DNA for the CDR3: TGTGCCAGCCGGGACATTAGGAACACTGAAGCTTTCTTT. Filled out from reference TRBV19 and TRBJ1-1, the complete variable domain reads DGGITQSPKYLFRKEGQNVTLSCEQNLNHDAMYWYRQDPGQGLRLIYYSQIVNDFQKGDIAEGYSVSREKKESFPLTVTSAQKNPTAFYLCASRDIRNTEAFFGQGTRLTVV.

The chain has TRBV2 and TRBJ2-1; D not resolved. The CDR3 has 15 residues. V shed 4 bases and J shed 0 bases, with 10 bases lying between them. The germline gives CDR1 SNHLY, CDR2 FYNNEI. The chain's CDR3 is CASSVFESSYNEQFF. CDR3 nucleotide sequence: TGTGCCAGCAGTGTCTTCGAGAGCTCCTACAATGAGCAGTTCTTC.

This clone was seen just once. The rearrangement uses TRBV13 and TRBJ2-7, with 7 bases that match TRBD2. The CDR3 contains 16 residues. The germline V gene encodes CDR1 PRHDT and CDR2 FYEKMQ (reference sequence). With V trimmed by 4 bases and J by 1 base, 10 bases remained unmatched. CDR3 nucleotides: TGTGCCAGCAGCTCCCGCTCGCGGGAGCCTTCCTACGAGCAGTACTTC. This sequence encodes CASSSRSREPSYEQYF.